This TCR beta chain stems from a study of cytomegalovirus exposure and HLA in healthy donors. It was with 60 Vbeta and 13 Jbeta primers that the PCR ran. Sequencing was performed with immunoSEQ multiplex PCR; in TCRdb, only in-frame clones are kept and a portion is missing. The sample has approximately 160,000 clones; roughly 80% are singletons. There are 14 residues in the CDR3. From germline, CDR1 is SGHRS and CDR2 YFSETQ. V lost 4 bases to trimming and J lost 2 bases, with 13 bases between them. Regarding this clone: Its antigen is still unknown.

Study findings and constraints: A reported reduction in N-insertions relative to the 666-donor mean was seen in an Asian-associated ancestry cluster in a later analysis. Presence/absence analyses assumed roughly uniform sequencing depth across donors. As confirmed in vitro, a few CMV-associated chains were specific for CMV antigens.

The receptor's source is a human donor in good health. The source material was PBMCs. The rearrangement links TRBV5-1 to TRBJ2-7; tentative D call: TRBD2 (6 bases). As DNA, the CDR3 is TGCGCCAGCAGCCCCCCCGGGAGCGCCTACGAGCAGTACTTC. Amino acid sequence: CASSPPGSAYEQYF.